Presented here are 30 T cell receptor beta chains from one specimen sequenced in a study of control samples from healthy donors and cancer patients (dated by TCRdb to about 2020). Library method: the immunoSEQ multiplex PCR assay. TCRdb's version of the immuneACCESS table is confined to in-frame rearrangements and falls short of the full clone set. An unresolved V gene accounts for under half of the shortfall where checked; the remainder is of unknown origin. In all, the sample holds about 180,000 clones, and 90% to 95% of those were seen once. The ten largest account for more than 1.3% of the sample. What was sequenced was blood. The receptors were gathered from a man younger than 45 in good health.

CDR3 amino acids: CASSQGQGGTYGYTF. The CDR3 region has the DNA TGTGCCAGCAGCCAGGGACAGGGTGGAACCTATGGCTACACCTTC. The chain links TRBV7-2 to TRBJ1-2; 9 bases map to TRBD1. Germline CDR1 SGHTA, CDR2 FQGNSA. V trimming: 5 bases; J trimming: 4 bases; junction bases outside the gene matches: 8. The CDR3 has 15 amino acids.

The V gene is TRBV18, the J gene TRBJ2-7; D assignment may be TRBD1 or TRBD2 (5 bases each). Trimming cost V 2 bases and J 0 bases, with 14 bases left between them. The germline V gene has CDR1 KGHSH and CDR2 LQKENI. This CDR3 has 16 residues. CDR3 DNA: TGTGCCAGCTCACCAGTAGTCGAGGGGAACTCCTACGAGCAGTACTTC. Translating it yields CASSPVVEGNSYEQYF.

The rearrangement joins TRBV2 to TRBJ2-2; 8 bases are a match to TRBD1. V was pared by 4 bases and J by 3 bases, with 7 bases of the junction left unmatched. Germline V lookup: CDR1 SNHLY, CDR2 FYNNEI. This CDR3 spans 16 amino acids. The CDR3 reads CASSVRTGSDTGELFF. In DNA form, the CDR3 reads TGTGCCAGCAGTGTTCGGACAGGGTCCGACACCGGGGAGCTGTTTTTT.

This clone appeared once. The V and J genes are TRBV4-1 and TRBJ2-1; perhaps TRBD2 as D (7 bases). The CDR3 length is 13 residues. The V end was cut by 11 bases, the J end by 6 bases, with 17 bases between. Germline V gene lookup returns CDR1 MGHRA and CDR2 YSYEKL. CDR3 residues: CAAGGAGGNEQFF. The CDR3, as DNA: TGCGCCGCTGGGGGGGCTGGTGGCAATGAGCAGTTCTTC.

The chain combines TRBV6-1 with TRBJ2-5; D is uncertain. Per germline, CDR1 MNHNS and CDR2 SASEGT. The CDR3 sequence is 11 residues long. Between the trimmed V and J ends, which lost 6 bases and 2 bases, there was a span of 4 bases. The chain's CDR3 is CASRRQETQYF. In nucleotides, the CDR3 is TGTGCCAGCAGACGACAAGAGACCCAGTACTTC.

J is TRBJ2-3 and V is TRBV24-1, with 8 bases that match TRBD2. V lost 5 bases to trimming and J lost 2 bases; unmatched junction nucleotides: 8. Germline V gene data show CDR1 as KGHDR and CDR2 as SFDVKD. The CDR3 has 16 amino acids. The CDR3 DNA reads TGTGCCACCAGTGGGCCGGCGGGGGGTATCACAGATACGCAGTATTTT. This gives the protein CATSGPAGGITDTQYF.

The J gene is TRBJ2-7, the V gene TRBV14; D not resolved. Trimming took off 3 bases at V and 9 bases at J, with 9 bases between the two ends. The germline V gene has CDR1 SGHDN and CDR2 FVKESK. This CDR3 has 11 amino acids. This chain's CDR3 is CASSQGIGQYF. DNA of the CDR3: TGTGCCAGCAGCCAGGGCATAGGGCAGTACTTC.

The chain links TRBV4-1 to TRBJ2-1; 10 bases align to TRBD2. In germline, CDR1 is MGHRA, CDR2 YSYEKL. V lost 0 bases to trimming and J lost 4 bases; unmatched junction nucleotides: 6. The CDR3 extends over 17 amino acids. The CDR3 DNA is TGCGCCAGCAGCCAAGATCCTCCTAGCGGGGGTTACAATGAGCAGTTCTTC. Its protein is CASSQDPPSGGYNEQFF.

The chain couples TRBV27 to TRBJ2-2, with a weak D call TRBD1 (6 bases). V lost 3 bases and J lost 3, with 11 bases in between. Per the germline V gene, CDR1 is MNHEY and CDR2 is SMNVEV (reference sequence). The CDR3 runs 15 residues. As DNA, the CDR3 is TGTGCCAGCAGTTTGTTGGACAGTTACACCGGGGAGCTGTTTTTT. It is translated as CASSLLDSYTGELFF.

The chain combines TRBV2 with TRBJ1-2; D is uncertain. This CDR3 region has 13 residues. V dropped 6 bases and J dropped 4 bases, with 12 bases sitting between them. Germline loops: CDR1 SNHLY, CDR2 FYNNEI. The CDR3 nucleotides read TGTGCCAGCAGCGGGCCCCTGGGCTATGGCTACACCTTC. It codes for CASSGPLGYGYTF.

The chain combines TRBV5-6 with TRBJ1-4, with 7 bases aligning to TRBD1. The V segment lost 3 bases and the J segment 0 bases; nucleotides outside the gene matches: 2. The CDR3 is 15 residues long. Germline V CDR1 and CDR2: SGHDT, YYEEEE. This chain's CDR3 is CASSSGTATNEKLFF. CDR3 in DNA: TGTGCCAGCAGCTCTGGGACAGCAACTAATGAAAAACTGTTTTTT.

The V call is TRBV9, the J call TRBJ2-1; 13 positions agree with TRBD2. Looked up from germline, CDR1 is SGDLS and CDR2 is YYNGEE. Trimming removed 4 bases from V and 7 bases from J; junction bases left unmatched: 5. This CDR3 is 15 amino acids long. CDR3 in DNA: TGTGCCAGCAGCTCACGGACTAGCGGGAGTAATGAGCAGTTCTTC. Protein sequence: CASSSRTSGSNEQFF.

The gene calls are TRBV7-9 and TRBJ2-3, with 16 bases aligning to TRBD2. The V gene end was trimmed by 5 bases and the J gene end by 2 bases; junction bases not matched to a gene: 4. Germline CDR1 is SEHNR and CDR2 is FQNEAQ (reference sequence). CDR3 length: 17 amino acids. The CDR3 region has the DNA TGTGCCAGCAGCGTGGGACTAGCGGGGGGGCCCACAGATACGCAGTATTTT. Its translation: CASSVGLAGGPTDTQYF. The full variable domain, with the rest looked up from reference TRBV7-9 and TRBJ2-3, is DTGVSQNPRHKITKRGQNVTFRCDPISEHNRLYWYRQTLGQGPEFLTYFQNEAQLEKSRLLSDRFSAERPKGSFSTLEIQRTEQGDSAMYLCASSVGLAGGPTDTQYFGPGTRLTVL.

This chain joins TRBV3-1 (or the pseudogene TRBV3-2) and TRBJ1-1; no firm D call. From germline, CDR1 is LGHDT and CDR2 YNNKEL (reference sequence). This CDR3 spans 12 amino acids. V lost 0 bases and J lost 6, with 5 bases in between. Here the CDR3 reads CASSQDKAEAFF. CDR3 sequence (DNA): TGTGCCAGCAGCCAAGATAAGGCTGAAGCTTTCTTT.

The chain has TRBV29-1 and TRBJ1-2; 7 bases align to TRBD1. CDR1 and CDR2 from the germline V gene are SQVTM and ANQGSEA. The J segment lost 4 bases and the V segment lost 4 bases, leaving 9 bases of the junction unmatched. The CDR3 has 14 residues. CDR3 nucleotide sequence: TGCAGCGTTGTTGGAGAGGGGGCGATCTATGGCTACACCTTC. This codes for CSVVGEGAIYGYTF. The whole variable domain, remainder taken from reference TRBV29-1 and TRBJ1-2, is SAVISQKPSRDICQRGTSLTIQCQVDSQVTMMFWYRQQPGQSLTLIATANQGSEATYESGFVIDKFPISRPNLTFSTLTVSNMSPEDSSIYLCSVVGEGAIYGYTFGSGTRLTVV.

Remarks on this clone: Mismatch with germline at one junction end may stem from a read error. V and J are TRBV28 and TRBJ2-3; D unresolved. This CDR3 is built from 10 residues. From germline, CDR1 is MDHEN and CDR2 SYDVKM. CDR3 sequence: CASSIDTQYF. CDR3 nucleotides: TGTGCCAGCAGCATAGATACGCAGTATTTT.

V usage is TRBV9 and J usage is TRBJ1-5, with 10 positions matching TRBD1. Germline CDR1 is SGDLS and CDR2 is YYNGEE. The V and J ends lost 0 bases and 7 bases, in that order; junction bases with no gene match: 4. This CDR3 is built from 15 residues. The CDR3 nucleotides are TGTGCCAGCAGCGTAGGTGGGACAGGGGTCCAGCCCCAGCATTTT. Translated: CASSVGGTGVQPQHF.

The rearrangement links TRBV19 to TRBJ1-6; TRBD1 matches at 9 bases. This CDR3 spans 15 amino acids. Trimming took 4 bases from V and 7 from J; bases not matched to a gene: 5. Per germline, CDR1 LNHDA and CDR2 SQIVND (reference sequence). In DNA form, the CDR3 reads TGTGCCAGTAGTACGGGACAGGGAGGGAATTCACCCCTCCACTTT. Amino acid sequence: CASSTGQGGNSPLHF. Based on the CDR3 plus reference TRBV19 and TRBJ1-6, the full variable domain is DGGITQSPKYLFRKEGQNVTLSCEQNLNHDAMYWYRQDPGQGLRLIYYSQIVNDFQKGDIAEGYSVSREKKESFPLTVTSAQKNPTAFYLCASSTGQGGNSPLHFGNGTRLTVT.

The V gene is TRBV28, the J gene TRBJ1-2; no firm D call. Germline V lookup: CDR1 MDHEN, CDR2 SYDVKM. V was trimmed by 5 bases and J by 3 bases, leaving 13 bases between them. This CDR3 contains 14 residues. CDR3 DNA sequence: TGTGCCAGCAGTGAGGAGACACAACACTATGGCTACACCTTC. Its protein product is CASSEETQHYGYTF.

The V and J genes are TRBV6-2 or TRBV6-3 and TRBJ2-7; the match to TRBD1 covers 7 bases. The germline V gene has CDR1 MNHEY and CDR2 SVGEGT. CDR3 length: 17 residues. V shed 0 bases and J 0 bases; nucleotides not matched to a gene: 8. CDR3 sequence: CASSYSLDRERSYEQYF. The DNA of the CDR3 is TGTGCCAGCAGTTACTCCCTCGACAGGGAACGCTCCTACGAGCAGTACTTC.

The J gene is TRBJ2-3, the V gene TRBV18; D perhaps matches TRBD2 (5 bases). The CDR3 is 13 amino acids. The germline V gene has CDR1 KGHSH and CDR2 LQKENI. Trimming removed 2 bases from V and 6 bases from J, with 9 bases in between. The CDR3: CASSPGPSDTQYF. The DNA of the CDR3 is TGTGCCAGCTCACCAGGGCCTAGCGATACGCAGTATTTT.

The gene calls are TRBV4-2 and TRBJ1-1; D uncertain. Trimming took off 7 bases at V and 0 bases at J, with 12 bases between the two ends. Germline V gene data show CDR1 as LGHNA and CDR2 as YNFKEQ. The CDR3 sequence is 14 residues long. The CDR3 coding sequence is TGTGCCAGCACCGAACAGCTCATGAACACTGAAGCTTTCTTT. Its translation is CASTEQLMNTEAFF.

The J gene is TRBJ1-1, the V gene TRBV30; no clear D. This CDR3 is built from 14 residues. Germline values: CDR1 GTSNPN, CDR2 SVGIG (reference sequence). The germline V and J ends were trimmed by 2 bases and 4 bases, with 14 bases remaining between them. The CDR3 DNA reads TGTGCCTGGAGTTGGGGAGAGGGAGTCACTGAAGCTTTCTTT. As protein: CAWSWGEGVTEAFF.

J is TRBJ1-4 and V is TRBV7-9; D gene unclear. Germline loops: CDR1 SEHNR, CDR2 FQNEAQ (reference sequence). V lost 9 bases to trimming and J lost 0 bases, with 8 bases between them. The CDR3 has 13 amino acids. The CDR3 DNA reads TGTGCCAGTTCCCGTGCAACTAATGAAAAACTGTTTTTT. This sequence encodes CASSRATNEKLFF.

The V and J genes are TRBV7-9 and TRBJ2-3; TRBD2 aligns across 15 bases. Germline assignment: CDR1 SEHNR and CDR2 FQNEAQ (reference sequence). The ends lost 3 bases at V and 8 bases at J; junction bases unmatched: 6. The CDR3 loop spans 16 amino acids. CDR3 sequence: CASSLGTSGRFTTQYF. CDR3 nucleotides: TGTGCCAGCAGCTTGGGGACTAGCGGGAGGTTTACTACGCAGTATTTT.

The V call is TRBV19, the J call TRBJ2-3; the match to TRBD2 covers 9 bases. CDR1 is LNHDA and CDR2 is SQIVND in the germline V gene (reference sequence). There are 18 residues in the CDR3. V lost 6 bases and J lost 1; bases outside the gene matches: 14. CDR3 coding DNA: TGTGCCAGTAGAAGCGATAGCGGGGGCGTAAGTGGCACAGATACGCAGTATTTT. It specifies CASRSDSGGVSGTDTQYF.

The count of this clone is one. The CDR3 DNA reads as TGTGCCAGTAGTATAGAGGGGGGAGGAGGAACCGGGGAGCTGTTTTTT. It specifies CASSIEGGGGTGELFF. The chain links TRBV19 to TRBJ2-2; weak D call: TRBD2 (6 bases). The CDR3 sequence is 16 residues long. V lost 0 bases and J 5 bases, leaving 13 bases between the germline ends. Per germline, CDR1 LNHDA and CDR2 SQIVND (reference sequence).

This chain links TRBV7-2 with TRBJ2-7; 8 positions match TRBD1. The J segment lost 2 bases and the V segment lost 5 bases, leaving 2 bases of the junction unmatched. The CDR3 contains 13 residues. CDR1 is SGHTA, CDR2 FQGNSA, per germline. The CDR3 nucleotides are TGTGCCAGCAGCCACAGGGGGGCCTACGAGCAGTACTTC. Protein product: CASSHRGAYEQYF.

The chain has TRBV10-2 and TRBJ1-1, with 7 bases identical to TRBD1. Germline V gene lookup returns CDR1 WSHSY and CDR2 SAAADI. The J segment lost 1 base and the V segment lost 4 bases, leaving 3 bases of the junction unmatched. The CDR3 runs 14 residues. As DNA, the CDR3 is TGCGCCAGCAGTGTGTGGGACAGGAACACTGAAGCTTTCTTT. Its protein product is CASSVWDRNTEAFF.

V gene TRBV5-1 combines with J gene TRBJ2-2, with 7 bases matching TRBD1. With 0 bases clipped from V and 6 bases from J, the junction kept 5 bases outside the gene matches. The CDR3 is 15 residues long. The germline V gene has CDR1 SGHRS and CDR2 YFSETQ. CDR3 bases: TGCGCCAGCAGCTTGGCCACGACAGGGCCCGGGGAGCTGTTTTTT. Translating it yields CASSLATTGPGELFF. Filled out from reference TRBV5-1 and TRBJ2-2, the complete variable domain reads KAGVTQTPRYLIKTRGQQVTLSCSPISGHRSVSWYQQTPGQGLQFLFEYFSETQRNKGNFPGRFSGRQFSNSRSEMNVSTLELGDSALYLCASSLATTGPGELFFGEGSRLTVL.